This T cell receptor (beta chain) was identified during a study of CD8+ T cells in alopecia areata. Following RNA extraction, reverse transcription yielded cDNA that acted as the sequencing template. The assay was immunoSEQ multiplex PCR, and TCRdb's table has in-frame clones only and misses some. In the table there are 150,000 to 200,000 clones, about 67% of which are singletons. The CDR3 contains 11 residues. Per the germline V gene, CDR1 is SGHDT and CDR2 is YYEEEE. With 7 bases removed from V and 3 bases from J, the gap between germline ends came to 5 bases. The sample was CD8+ T cells sorted from blood, taken at week 0. The receptor was derived from a human donor with alopecia areata. The chain is built from TRBV5-6 and TRBJ1-3; unclear D gene. DNA of the CDR3: TGTGCCAGCCATTATGGAAACACCATATATTTT. It encodes CASHYGNTIYF.